Listed below are T cell receptor beta chains from one sample, sequenced in a study of T cells after yellow fever vaccination. TCRdb re-called the 5' RACE reads with MiXCR, one entry per CDR3 protein. The sample lists about 370,000 distinct CDR3 sequences; around a tenth were seen once. Sequencing was performed on PBMCs, taken on the day of the first yellow fever vaccination. These receptors were obtained from a man younger than 30 who received the YFV17D yellow fever vaccine. Both conserved end residues are trimmed from each CDR3. Where a row states a size, it is once, few, many or the class of an expanded clone; other rows omit it.

CDR3	size	V	length
ASSLVGWPEQF	.	TRBV7-9	11
ATSRSLLQGSYGYT	.	TRBV15	14
SAPRQGNEKLF	few	TRBV20-1	11
SADGVGYT	.	TRBV29-1	8
ASNRDRGLKSYGYT	few	TRBV5-6	14
ASTQEAAKNIQY	few	TRBV2	12
ASSLPLFAYNEQF	.	TRBV11-2	13
ASSHPMGGPILGANVLT	.	TRBV12-3/TRBV12-4	17
ASTQRGGGAAKNIQY	.	TRBV12-3/TRBV12-4	15
ASSPGGAGNEQF	.	TRBV7-3	12
ASSWTVQETQY	few	TRBV28	11
ASSPRGLAGTNTGELF	.	TRBV9	16
ASSLGGRDTEAF	.	TRBV7-3	12
ASSQAASGGSTDTQY	.	TRBV4-2	15
ASSLEGGSQGTQY	few	TRBV5-1	13
ASSFSLGEQF	.	TRBV12-3/TRBV12-4	10
ASSSTGGKQETQY	few	TRBV5-1	13
ASSFKEADTQY	few	TRBV5-1	11
ASSLDRVANEQF	.	TRBV7-2	12
ASAPLRGFTGELF	few	TRBV7-9	13
ASSLIPTPHPAHEQY	.	TRBV27	15
ASSLSGQGRSTIY	.	TRBV27	13
ASRTQGADTQY	few	TRBV7-3	11
ASSLGVAVVQPQH	.	TRBV7-2	13
ASTDTGGETQY	many	TRBV7-7	11
ASSSRGDEQY	.	TRBV7-8	10
ASSRQGLLTEAF	.	TRBV19	12
ASRQTGLNTEAF	few	TRBV12-3/TRBV12-4	12
ASSPGLLNIQY	.	TRBV6-2/TRBV6-3	11
AISEPNTITGHSTDTQY	.	TRBV10-3	17